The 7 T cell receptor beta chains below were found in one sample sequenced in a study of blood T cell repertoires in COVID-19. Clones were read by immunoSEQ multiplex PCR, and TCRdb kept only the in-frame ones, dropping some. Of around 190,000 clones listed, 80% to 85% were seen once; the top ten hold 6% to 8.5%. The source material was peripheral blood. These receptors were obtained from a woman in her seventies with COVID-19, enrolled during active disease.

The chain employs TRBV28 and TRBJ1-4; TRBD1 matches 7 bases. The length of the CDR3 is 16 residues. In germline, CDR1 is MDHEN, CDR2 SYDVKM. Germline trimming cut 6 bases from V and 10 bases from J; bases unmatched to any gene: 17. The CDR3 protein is CASRYPPGQTFGKLFF. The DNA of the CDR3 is TGTGCCAGCAGATACCCACCGGGACAGACCTTTGGAAAACTGTTTTTT. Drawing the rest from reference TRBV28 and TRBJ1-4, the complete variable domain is DVKVTQSSRYLVKRTGEKVFLECVQDMDHENMFWYRQDPGLGLRLIYFSYDVKMKEKGDIPEGYSVSREKKERFSLILESASTNQTSMYLCASRYPPGQTFGKLFFGSGTQLSVL.

This CDR3 reads CASSLSYGSEEQYF. The CDR3 DNA is TGTGCCAGCAGTTTATCGTACGGGTCGGAAGAGCAGTACTTC. This rearrangement joins TRBV28 to TRBJ2-7; unclear D gene. The germline V and J ends were trimmed by 1 base and 7 bases, with 14 bases remaining between them. The CDR3 consists of 14 residues. In germline, CDR1 is MDHEN, CDR2 SYDVKM.

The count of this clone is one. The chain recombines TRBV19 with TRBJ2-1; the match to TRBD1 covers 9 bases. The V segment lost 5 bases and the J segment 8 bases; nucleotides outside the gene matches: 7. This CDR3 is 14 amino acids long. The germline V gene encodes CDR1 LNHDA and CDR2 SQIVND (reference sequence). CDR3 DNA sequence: TGTGCCAGTAGTGCTTGGACAGGGGATCATGAGCAGTTCTTC. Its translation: CASSAWTGDHEQFF.

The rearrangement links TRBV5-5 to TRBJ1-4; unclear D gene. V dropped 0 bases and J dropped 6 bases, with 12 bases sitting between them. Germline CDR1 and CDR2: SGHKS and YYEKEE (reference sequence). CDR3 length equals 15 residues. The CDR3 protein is CASSLGGGFDEKLFF. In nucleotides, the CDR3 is TGTGCCAGCAGCTTGGGTGGAGGGTTTGATGAAAAACTGTTTTTT.

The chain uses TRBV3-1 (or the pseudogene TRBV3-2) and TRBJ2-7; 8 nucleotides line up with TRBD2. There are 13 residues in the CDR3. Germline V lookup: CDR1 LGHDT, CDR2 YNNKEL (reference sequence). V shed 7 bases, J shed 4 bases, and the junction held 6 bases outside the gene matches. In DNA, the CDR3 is TGTGCCAGCACCGGGAGGGGGGAATACGAGCAGTACTTC. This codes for CASTGRGEYEQYF.

The CDR3 region is CASCIGGAVNYGYTF. The DNA of the CDR3 is TGTGCCAGCTGTATTGGGGGGGCCGTCAACTATGGCTACACCTTC. The gene calls are TRBV28 and TRBJ1-2; maybe TRBD1 (6 bases). CDR1 is MDHEN and CDR2 is SYDVKM in the germline V gene. This CDR3 has 15 amino acids. Deletions cut 8 bases from V and 2 bases from J, with 18 bases between.

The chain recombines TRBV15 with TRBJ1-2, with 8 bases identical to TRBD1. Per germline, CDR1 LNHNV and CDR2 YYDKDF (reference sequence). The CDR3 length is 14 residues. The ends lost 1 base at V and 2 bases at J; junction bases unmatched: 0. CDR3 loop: CATSRGDRNYGYTF. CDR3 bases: TGTGCCACCAGCAGAGGGGACAGGAACTATGGCTACACCTTC. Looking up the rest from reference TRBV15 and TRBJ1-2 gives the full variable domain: DAMVIQNPRYQVTQFGKPVTLSCSQTLNHNVMYWYQQKSSQAPKLLFHYYDKDFNNEADTPDNFQSRRPNTSFCFLDIRSPGLGDTAMYLCATSRGDRNYGYTFGSGTRLTVV.